The 16 T cell receptor beta chains presented below share a single source sample, sequenced in a study of T cell repertoires in cytomegalovirus infection. TCRdb re-called the reads through MiXCR, storing one row per CDR3 protein. The sample consists of some 920,000 distinct CDR3 sequences, under 40% of them appearing once. The antigens these receptors bind are not known. The sample was cultured CD8+ T cells from PBMCs, taken from culture after CMV antigen stimulation. These receptors were taken from a human donor in good health (CMV status not recorded). Some clones in this sample may be carry-over from other donors' samples.

This chain joins TRBV12-3 or TRBV12-4 and TRBJ1-4, with D uncertain. CDR3 size: 13 residues. Trimming took off 2 bases at V and 8 bases at J, with 9 bases between the two ends. The CDR3 coding sequence is TGTGCCAGCAGTTTACCCCAGAGAGAAAAACTGTTTTTT. Its translation: CASSLPQREKLFF.

The rearrangement links TRBV19 to TRBJ1-1; D may be TRBD1 (5 bases). The CDR3 is made up of 14 amino acids. V dropped 1 base and J dropped 8 bases, with 14 bases sitting between them. Germline V lookup: CDR1 LNHDA, CDR2 SQIVND (reference sequence). The CDR3 region is CASSIVSRGVEAFF. The CDR3 bases are TGTGCCAGTAGTATAGTTAGTCGGGGGGTAGAAGCTTTCTTT. The full variable domain, in which reference TRBV19 and TRBJ1-1 provide the parts outside the CDR3, is DGGITQSPKYLFRKEGQNVTLSCEQNLNHDAMYWYRQDPGQGLRLIYYSQIVNDFQKGDIAEGYSVSREKKESFPLTVTSAQKNPTAFYLCASSIVSRGVEAFFGQGTRLTVV.

In its sample, this clonotype was seen a few times. The V call is TRBV7-2, the J call TRBJ1-6; TRBD1 matches at 7 bases. Germline CDR1 and CDR2: SGHTA and FQGNSA. The CDR3 has 14 residues. After removal of 5 bases from V and 8 bases from J, the junction contained 6 bases not matched to a gene. CDR3: CASSEEQGYSPLHF. DNA for the CDR3: TGTGCCAGCAGCGAAGAACAGGGGTATTCACCCCTCCACTTT.

This chain joins TRBV5-6 and TRBJ2-3, with 7 bases lining up with TRBD1. V shed 0 bases and J 2 bases; nucleotides not matched to a gene: 12. Looked up from germline, CDR1 is SGHDT and CDR2 is YYEEEE. This CDR3 is 18 amino acids long. The CDR3 coding sequence is TGTGCCAGCAGCTTGGATCCCACCGGGACAGAGAACACAGATACGCAGTATTTT. It translates to CASSLDPTGTENTDTQYF. Supplemented by reference TRBV5-6 and TRBJ2-3, the full variable domain reads DAGVTQSPTHLIKTRGQQVTLRCSPKSGHDTVSWYQQALGQGPQFIFQYYEEEERQRGNFPDRFSGHQFPNYSSELNVNALLLGDSALYLCASSLDPTGTENTDTQYFGPGTRLTVL.

This clonotype was seen many times. This rearrangement joins TRBV28 to TRBJ2-1; D unclear. V was cut by 5 bases and J by 4 bases, with 15 bases left in between. This CDR3 has 15 amino acids. Germline CDR1 MDHEN, CDR2 SYDVKM. Written as DNA, the CDR3 is TGTGCCAGCAGTCCCGGGTGGCAGGTGTACAATGAGCAGTTCTTC. Residues: CASSPGWQVYNEQFF.

Of note for this clonotype: One junction end disagrees with the germline gene, perhaps due to a read error. The chain carries TRBV4-1 and TRBJ2-5; 10 bases are a match to TRBD2. The V gene's germline CDR1 is MGHRA and CDR2 YSYEKL. The CDR3 length is 18 residues. CDR3 sequence (DNA): TGTGCCAGCAGCCAAGATTGGTGGGAGCGGGGGGGTCAAGAGACCCAGTACTTC. This codes for CASSQDWWERGGQETQYF.

This chain joins TRBV2 and TRBJ1-2, with a possible D match to TRBD1 (5 bases). This CDR3 region has 14 residues. V dropped 6 bases and J dropped 4 bases, with 15 bases sitting between them. The germline V gene has CDR1 SNHLY and CDR2 FYNNEI. The DNA for the CDR3 is TGTGCCAGCAGCTTCGCGGGGGAGGCCTATGGCTACACCTTC. It codes for CASSFAGEAYGYTF.

This clonotype was counted at least ten times. The chain recombines TRBV7-6 with TRBJ2-2, with 9 bases aligning to TRBD1. CDR3 size: 15 residues. V trimming: 6 bases; J trimming: 3 bases; junction bases outside the gene matches: 5. The germline V gene has CDR1 SGHVS and CDR2 FNYEAQ. CDR3 bases: TGTGCCAGCAGGCCCCGGGACAGGGACACCGGGGAGCTGTTTTTT. Protein: CASRPRDRDTGELFF.

This chain uses TRBV15 with TRBJ1-4; 8 nucleotides match TRBD1. CDR1 is LNHNV, CDR2 YYDKDF, per germline (reference sequence). CDR3 size: 18 residues. J was trimmed by 5 bases and V by 5 bases; bases with no gene match: 16. CDR3 sequence reads: CATSDFTGTGSLNEKLFF. The DNA of the CDR3 is TGTGCCACCAGCGATTTTACCGGGACAGGTAGTCTAAATGAAAAACTGTTTTTT.

J is TRBJ1-1 and V is TRBV19; TRBD1 is a possible D gene (6 bases). CDR3 length equals 14 residues. Per germline, CDR1 LNHDA and CDR2 SQIVND (reference sequence). The CDR3 region has the DNA TGTGTCACCGCGCCAAAGGGGGGAGTCACTGAAGCTTTCTTT. It yields the protein CVTAPKGGVTEAFF.

The chain employs TRBV5-4 and TRBJ2-1; TRBD2 aligns across 8 bases. Trimming removed 2 bases from V and 4 bases from J; junction bases left unmatched: 8. The CDR3 consists of 16 residues. Germline assignment: CDR1 SGHNT and CDR2 YYREEE (reference sequence). The CDR3 DNA is TGTGCCAGCAGCTTTGGGGAGCGGGGGTTTTACAATGAGCAGTTCTTC. Translated, it gives CASSFGERGFYNEQFF. Full variable domain (rest looked up from reference TRBV5-4 and TRBJ2-1): ETGVTQSPTHLIKTRGQQVTLRCSSQSGHNTVSWYQQALGQGPQFIFQYYREEENGRGNFPPRFSGLQFPNYSSELNVNALELDDSALYLCASSFGERGFYNEQFFGPGTRLTVL.

This clonotype was seen ten or more times. At one boundary the junction diverges from the germline segment, which might be a read error. The chain is built from TRBV7-8 and TRBJ2-1; 9 bases match TRBD1. Germline-derived CDR1 and CDR2 are SGHVS and FQNEAQ. The CDR3 runs 16 residues. CDR3 in amino acids: CASNLGGTGTYNEQFF. The CDR3 nucleotides read TGTGCCAGCAACTTAGGTGGGACAGGGACCTACAATGAGCAGTTCTTC.

This clonotype was recorded many times. The chain joins TRBV7-8 to TRBJ2-1, with D perhaps matching TRBD2 (6 bases). The CDR3 covers 16 residues. Trimming shortened V by 5 bases and J by 8 bases, and 22 bases separated the two germline ends. Germline CDR1 reads SGHVS; CDR2 reads FQNEAQ. The chain's CDR3 is CASSHSRGAPLDEQFF. CDR3 DNA sequence: TGTGCCAGCAGCCACTCACGCGGGGCGCCTCTCGATGAGCAGTTCTTC.

Comments on this clonotype: This may come from a read error, since a much larger clone is one base off. CDR3 sequence: CANSSPSGTSYNEQFF. The CDR3 nucleotides read TGTGCCAACAGCTCCCCCTCGGGGACATCCTACAATGAGCAGTTCTTC. The chain has TRBV7-8 and TRBJ2-1, with a possible D match to TRBD1 (6 bases). Germline-derived CDR1 and CDR2 are SGHVS and FQNEAQ. The CDR3 is 16 amino acids.

The genes are TRBV15 and TRBJ2-1, with TRBD1 matching 9 bases. Losses at the gene ends were 5 bases for V and 4 bases for J; bases not matched to a gene: 6. CDR3 length: 15 residues. Germline V lookup: CDR1 LNHNV, CDR2 YYDKDF (reference sequence). The CDR3 region has the DNA TGTGCCACCAGCTCCCGGACAGGGGAATACAATGAGCAGTTCTTC. Encoded protein: CATSSRTGEYNEQFF.

A note on this clonotype: This sequence may be a read error, since a much larger clone differs from it by one base. The rearrangement joins TRBV7-8 to TRBJ2-2; TRBD1 or TRBD2 may be the D gene (5 bases each). The CDR3 spans 17 residues. From germline, CDR1 is SGHVS and CDR2 FQNEAQ. This CDR3 reads CVSSLAHVRESTGELFF. CDR3 nucleotide sequence: TGTGTCAGCAGCTTAGCGCATGTCAGGGAAAGCACCGGGGAGCTGTTTTTT.